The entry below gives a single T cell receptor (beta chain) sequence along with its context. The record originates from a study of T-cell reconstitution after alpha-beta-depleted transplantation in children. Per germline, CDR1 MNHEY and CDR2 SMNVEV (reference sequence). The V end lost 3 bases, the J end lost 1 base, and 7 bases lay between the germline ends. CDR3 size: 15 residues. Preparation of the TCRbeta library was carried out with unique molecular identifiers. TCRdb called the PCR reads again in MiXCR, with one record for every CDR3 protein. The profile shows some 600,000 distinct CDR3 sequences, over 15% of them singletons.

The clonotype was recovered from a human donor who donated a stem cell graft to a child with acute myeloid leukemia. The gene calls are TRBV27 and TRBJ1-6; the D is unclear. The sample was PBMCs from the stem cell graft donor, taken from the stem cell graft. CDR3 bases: TGTGCCAGCAGTTTTGAGGTGTCCTATAATTCACCCCTCCACTTT. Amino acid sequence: CASSFEVSYNSPLHF.